The clone carrying this T cell receptor beta chain was observed a handful of times. The antigen remains unidentified. This sample is drawn from a study of CD4 T cells in relation to SARS-CoV-2 and coronaviruses. Germline CDR1 reads LGHDT; CDR2 reads YNNKEL (reference sequence). V lost 4 bases to trimming and J lost 10 bases; unmatched junction nucleotides: 5. The CDR3 is made up of 14 amino acids. Some clones are missing from TCRdb's copy, which holds only in-frame ones; the method was immunoSEQ multiplex PCR. The sample includes about 38,000 clones, around four fifths of them seen just once. V and J are TRBV3-1 (or the pseudogene TRBV3-2) and TRBJ2-1; 12 bases map to TRBD2. The origin of this receptor is an adult with COVID-19. The sample was memory CD4+ T cells from PBMCs, cultured in vitro. The CDR3 sequence: CASSRRLAGDEQFF. For the CDR3, the DNA is TGTGCCAGCAGCCGGAGACTAGCGGGAGACGAGCAGTTCTTC.